The present entry profiles one T cell receptor (beta chain) with its context. Its antigen is unknown. The same CDR3 arises from other DNA sequences in this sample as well. Clones were read by immunoSEQ multiplex PCR, and TCRdb kept only the in-frame ones, dropping some. The sample shows some 500,000 clones, approximately 89% of them seen only once. Sample treatment: 19 received Ad26.COV2.S at low or high dose, single or two shots; 5 received placebo; per-sample allocation not given. The samples date from day 63 after the first vaccine or placebo injection. An Ad26 vector that expressed Wuhan-strain SARS-CoV-2 spike constituted the vaccine. The CDR3 extends over 13 amino acids. With V trimmed by 6 bases and J by 1 base, 2 bases remained unmatched. CDR1 and CDR2 (germline): MNHEY, SMNVEV (reference sequence). The data stem from a study of Ad26.COV2.S vaccination and SARS-CoV-2 variants. Findings of the study overall: Responses of spike-specific T cells (both CD8+ and CD4+) reportedly showed substantial breadth after vaccination. Among vaccine recipients, spike-specific TCR breadth exceeded that of placebo recipients.

The sequence came from a person between 18 and 60 years old who received the Ad26.COV2.S COVID-19 vaccine or a placebo. The sequenced sample was peripheral blood, obtained in a trial of Ad26.COV2.S vaccine versus placebo. The gene calls are TRBV27 and TRBJ1-1; 7 bases match TRBD1. This CDR3 is CASSYRGNTEAFF. CDR3 nucleotide sequence: TGTGCCAGCAGCTACAGGGGGAACACTGAAGCTTTCTTT.